This is a list of T cell receptor beta chains from one sample in a study of shared clonotypes between healthy human individuals. Some clones are missing from TCRdb's copy, which holds only in-frame ones; the method was immunoSEQ multiplex PCR. The data hold roughly 2.5 million clones, with about 92% observed a single time. Sample: naive CD4+ T cells sorted from blood. The receptors derive from a man between 18 and 35 years old in good health. The CDR3 runs from the conserved cysteine through the conserved F or W. D genes are given only for firm matches. Part of the rows lack a size; the others show once, few, many or a class for expanded clones.

j_call	cdr3_length	d_call	clone_size	v_call	cdr3_aa	cdr3_nt
TRBJ1-5	18	.	.	TRBV7-9	CASSLDPTSLLGGQPQHF	TGTGCCAGCAGCTTAGATCCGACTTCTTTACTAGGGGGACAGCCCCAGCATTTT
TRBJ1-5	12	.	few	TRBV14	CASSQGPGPQHF	TGTGCCAGCAGTCAGGGGCCAGGGCCCCAGCATTTT
TRBJ2-3	16	TRBD2	.	TRBV7-2	CATSSGRGGQADTQYF	TGTGCCACCTCATCAGGGCGGGGGGGCCAGGCAGATACGCAGTATTTT
TRBJ2-5	18	TRBD2	.	TRBV7-2	CASSLVYSLAGGQETQYF	TGTGCCAGCAGCTTAGTGTATTCGCTAGCGGGAGGGCAGGAGACCCAGTACTTC
TRBJ1-2	13	TRBD1	once	TRBV6-5	CASTRETGFGYTF	TGTGCCAGCACCAGAGAGACAGGGTTCGGCTACACCTTC
TRBJ1-1	14	.	.	TRBV6-6	CASSSDSVSTEAFF	TGTGCCAGCAGTTCGGACAGCGTCAGCACTGAAGCTTTCTTT
TRBJ2-7	16	TRBD2	.	TRBV27	CASSSLWAGGGGEQYF	TGTGCCAGCTCATCACTCTGGGCCGGAGGCGGGGGCGAGCAGTACTTC
TRBJ1-6	13	.	.	TRBV7-6	CASSQDRRSPLHF	TGTGCCAGCAGCCAAGACAGGCGCTCACCCCTCCACTTT
TRBJ1-6	13	.	.	TRBV5-6	CASRGQGNSPLHF	TGTGCCAGCAGGGGCCAGGGGAATTCACCCCTCCACTTT
TRBJ2-2	15	.	.	TRBV4-1	CASSQVPGNTGELFF	TGCGCCAGCAGCCAAGTCCCAGGGAACACCGGGGAGCTGTTTTTT
TRBJ1-1	15	.	.	TRBV18	CASSPPGPVLAEAFF	TGTGCCAGCTCACCACCTGGACCCGTTTTGGCTGAAGCTTTCTTT
TRBJ1-2	14	.	.	TRBV29-1	CSVVGSLGLYGYTF	TGCAGCGTTGTTGGATCTCTTGGACTCTATGGCTACACCTTC
TRBJ2-5	19	TRBD1	.	TRBV28	CASSSPILLGRTGIETQYF	TGTGCCAGCAGTTCACCCATCCTCTTAGGTCGGACAGGGATAGAGACCCAGTACTTC
TRBJ1-2	13	.	.	TRBV5-8	CASSLARVYGYTF	TGTGCCAGCAGCTTGGCCCGAGTCTATGGCTACACCTTC
TRBJ2-7	14	TRBD1	.	TRBV2	CASRTDRTTYEQYF	TGTGCCAGCAGAACGGACAGGACAACCTACGAGCAGTACTTC
TRBJ1-4	15	.	.	TRBV10-3	CAISGSAVDNEKLFF	TGTGCCATCAGTGGATCGGCAGTGGACAATGAAAAACTGTTTTTT
TRBJ2-5	16	TRBD1	.	TRBV5-5	CASSLVLGGVKETQYF	TGTGCCAGCAGCTTGGTGCTAGGGGGCGTAAAAGAGACCCAGTACTTC
TRBJ2-6	13	.	.	TRBV5-1	CASAPEGANVLTF	TGCGCCAGCGCCCCCGAAGGGGCCAACGTCCTGACTTTC
TRBJ1-1	14	TRBD1	.	TRBV19	CASSRTGVNTEAFF	TGTGCCAGTAGTCGAACAGGGGTGAACACTGAAGCTTTCTTT
TRBJ1-1	14	TRBD1	few	TRBV19	CASSLGQGWTEAFF	TGTGCCAGTAGTCTCGGACAGGGATGGACTGAAGCTTTCTTT
TRBJ1-1	14	.	.	TRBV5-1	CASSLDGLDTEAFF	TGCGCCAGCAGCTTGGACGGCCTGGACACTGAAGCTTTCTTT
TRBJ2-7	15	TRBD1	.	TRBV6-1	CASSGNTGTDYEQYF	TGTGCCAGCAGTGGAAATACCGGGACAGACTACGAGCAGTACTTC
TRBJ2-7	13	.	.	TRBV19	CASSIGGTYEQYF	TGTGCCAGTAGCATCGGGGGTACCTACGAGCAGTACTTC
TRBJ2-3	16	TRBD2	.	TRBV11-2	CASSIGLALVERAQYF	TGTGCCAGCAGCATCGGACTAGCCTTAGTTGAAAGGGCGCAGTATTTT
TRBJ2-7	15	TRBD1	.	TRBV18	CASSVGQGSSYEQYF	TGTGCCAGCTCAGTCGGACAGGGGAGCTCCTACGAGCAGTACTTC
TRBJ2-6	15	.	once	TRBV2	CASTPIRSGANVLTF	TGTGCCAGCACTCCGATCCGCTCCGGGGCCAACGTCCTGACTTTC
TRBJ2-1	16	.	.	TRBV7-9	CASSLQGGVTNNEQFF	TGTGCCAGCAGCTTACAAGGTGGCGTCACCAACAATGAGCAGTTCTTC
TRBJ2-3	16	TRBD1	.	TRBV18	CASSPPLRGPTDTQYF	TGTGCCAGCTCACCACCTCTAAGGGGGCCCACCGATACGCAGTATTTT
TRBJ1-1	15	.	.	TRBV4-3	CASSLIPGGDTEAFF	TGCGCCAGCAGCCTTATCCCGGGAGGGGACACTGAAGCTTTCTTT
TRBJ1-4	11	.	.	TRBV28	CASSVYEKLFF	TGTGCCAGCAGTGTGTATGAAAAACTGTTTTTT
TRBJ2-5	13	.	.	TRBV7-2	CASSSLGGETQYF	TGTGCCAGCAGCTCCCTCGGGGGAGAGACCCAGTACTTC
TRBJ1-1	16	TRBD1	.	TRBV14	CASSQGAPGGTTEAFF	TGTGCCAGCAGCCAAGGGGCCCCAGGGGGGACCACTGAAGCTTTCTTT
TRBJ1-2	16	TRBD1	.	TRBV25-1	CASSGPGTGPPAGYTF	TGTGCCAGCAGTGGTCCCGGGACAGGGCCCCCGGCAGGCTACACCTTC
TRBJ1-1	16	TRBD1	.	TRBV5-1	CASSLRTGGMNTEAFF	TGCGCCAGCAGCCTAAGGACAGGGGGCATGAACACTGAAGCTTTCTTT
TRBJ1-2	13	.	.	TRBV4-1	CASSQSQNYGYTF	TGCGCCAGCAGCCAGTCACAGAACTATGGCTACACCTTC
TRBJ2-1	15	TRBD1	.	TRBV5-1	CASSPGQGTYNEQFF	TGCGCCAGCAGCCCCGGACAGGGGACCTACAATGAGCAGTTCTTC
TRBJ1-4	14	.	.	TRBV5-1	CASSLDVGVEKLFF	TGCGCCAGCAGCTTGGACGTGGGGGTCGAAAAACTGTTTTTT
TRBJ1-2	13	TRBD1	few	TRBV30	CASSWDRNYGYTF	TGTGCCTCGTCGTGGGACAGGAATTATGGCTACACCTTC
TRBJ2-3	14	TRBD1	.	TRBV11-3	CASSSGTGADTQYF	TGTGCCAGCAGCTCGGGAACAGGGGCAGATACGCAGTATTTT
TRBJ1-4	15	TRBD1	once	TRBV4-1	CASSQEGQPNEKLFF	TGCGCCAGCAGCCAAGAGGGACAGCCTAATGAAAAACTGTTTTTT
TRBJ1-1	12	.	few	TRBV21-1	CASSRHPTEAFF	TGTGCCAGCAGCAGACACCCAACTGAAGCTTTCTTT
TRBJ2-7	14	.	.	TRBV2	CASSADRSSYEQYF	TGTGCCAGCAGTGCCGACAGGAGCTCCTACGAGCAGTACTTC
TRBJ2-3	17	TRBD2	.	TRBV12-5	CASGSGTSGRAGDTQYF	TGTGCTAGTGGTTCCGGGACTAGCGGGAGGGCCGGCGATACGCAGTATTTT
TRBJ1-6	17	.	.	TRBV4-3	CASSQDVYGQGDSPLHF	TGCGCCAGCAGCCAAGATGTGTACGGACAAGGGGACTCACCCCTCCACTTT
TRBJ2-7	12	.	.	TRBV4-2	CASSQGGYEQYF	TGTGCCAGCAGCCAGGGCGGGTACGAGCAGTACTTC
TRBJ2-7	13	.	.	TRBV5-1	CASSLEAPYEQYF	TGCGCCAGCAGCTTGGAGGCCCCCTACGAGCAGTACTTC
TRBJ1-2	13	.	.	TRBV28	CASRVMGTYGYTF	TGTGCCAGCAGGGTCATGGGGACCTATGGCTACACCTTC
TRBJ2-3	15	TRBD2	.	TRBV16	CASSQSGTNTDTQYF	TGTGCCAGCAGCCAATCTGGGACTAACACAGATACGCAGTATTTT
TRBJ2-3	17	TRBD2	.	TRBV5-1	CASSSRTSGDWTDTQYF	TGCGCCAGCAGCTCCCGGACTAGCGGGGACTGGACAGATACGCAGTATTTT
TRBJ1-5	15	TRBD1	.	TRBV5-1	CASSSGTGMGQPQHF	TGCGCCAGCAGCTCCGGGACAGGGATGGGTCAGCCCCAGCATTTT
TRBJ2-5	15	.	.	TRBV11-2	CASSGIRLRQETQYF	TGTGCCAGCAGCGGTATAAGGCTCAGACAAGAGACCCAGTACTTC
TRBJ2-2	16	.	.	TRBV28	CASSPPEGYRTGELFF	TGTGCCAGCAGCCCCCCAGAAGGGTATCGCACCGGGGAGCTGTTTTTT
TRBJ1-6	15	TRBD1	.	TRBV18	CASSTDRPPNSPLHF	TGTGCCAGCTCAACGGACAGGCCCCCAAATTCACCCCTCCACTTT
TRBJ2-5	13	.	.	TRBV6-1	CASSEQGEETQYF	TGTGCCAGCAGTGAACAGGGAGAAGAGACCCAGTACTTC